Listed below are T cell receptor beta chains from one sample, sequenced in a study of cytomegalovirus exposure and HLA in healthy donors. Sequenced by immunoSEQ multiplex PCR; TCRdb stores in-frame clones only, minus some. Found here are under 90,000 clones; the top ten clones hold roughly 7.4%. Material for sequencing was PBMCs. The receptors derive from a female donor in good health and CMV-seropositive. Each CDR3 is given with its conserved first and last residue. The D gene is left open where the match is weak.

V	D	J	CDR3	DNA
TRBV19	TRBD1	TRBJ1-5	CASTPGQGNQPQHF	TGTGCCAGTACTCCGGGACAGGGCAATCAGCCCCAGCATTTT
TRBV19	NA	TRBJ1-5	CASSGRNSNQPQHF	TGTGCCAGTAGTGGGAGAAATAGCAATCAGCCCCAGCATTTT
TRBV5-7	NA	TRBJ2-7	CASSKAPGHFSYEQYF	TGTGCCAGCAGTAAAGCTCCGGGACACTTCTCCTACGAGCAGTACTTC
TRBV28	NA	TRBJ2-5	CATSGRGQYF	TGTGCCACCAGTGGACGGGGGCAGTACTTC
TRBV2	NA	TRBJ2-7	CASTPSTLSEQYF	TGTGCCAGTACCCCCTCAACCCTAAGCGAGCAGTACTTC
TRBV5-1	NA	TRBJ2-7	CASSLRSLAQAYEQYF	TGCGCCAGCAGCTTGAGGTCTCTAGCGCAGGCGTACGAGCAGTACTTC
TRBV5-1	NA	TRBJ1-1	CASSQQVNTEAFF	TGCGCCAGCAGCCAACAAGTGAACACTGAAGCTTTCTTT
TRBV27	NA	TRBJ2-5	CASSLRAAYQETQYF	TGTGCCAGCAGTTTGAGAGCAGCGTACCAAGAGACCCAGTACTTC
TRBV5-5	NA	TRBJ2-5	CASSQGGVGETQYF	TGTGCCAGCAGCCAAGGGGGGGTCGGGGAGACCCAGTACTTC
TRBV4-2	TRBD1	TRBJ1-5	CASSPTGDQPQHF	TGTGCCAGCAGCCCCACAGGGGATCAGCCCCAGCATTTT
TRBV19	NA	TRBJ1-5	CASQDSSGLYQPQHF	TGTGCCAGCCAGGACAGTTCTGGGCTCTATCAGCCCCAGCATTTT
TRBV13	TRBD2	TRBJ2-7	CASRRLAGSYEQYF	TGTGCCAGCAGGAGGCTAGCGGGGTCATACGAGCAGTACTTC
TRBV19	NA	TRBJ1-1	CASSRAGSDTEAFF	TGTGCCAGTAGTAGGGCAGGTTCGGACACTGAAGCTTTCTTT
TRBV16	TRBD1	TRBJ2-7	CASSQSSQGALAEQYF	TGTGCCAGCAGCCAATCTTCCCAGGGGGCGCTTGCCGAGCAGTACTTC
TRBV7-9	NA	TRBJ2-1	CASSLMTRTNNEQFF	TGTGCCAGCAGCTTAATGACCAGGACTAACAATGAGCAGTTCTTC
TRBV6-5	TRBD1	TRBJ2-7	CASRGTGGSSEQYF	TGTGCCAGCAGGGGGACAGGGGGATCTTCCGAGCAGTACTTC
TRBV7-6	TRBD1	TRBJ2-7	CASSQGQGPYEQYF	TGTGCCAGCAGCCAGGGACAGGGACCCTACGAGCAGTACTTC
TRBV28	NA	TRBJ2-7	CASSFLTAYEQYF	TGTGCCAGCAGTTTCCTGACAGCCTACGAGCAGTACTTC
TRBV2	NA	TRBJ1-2	CARFGADNYGYTF	TGTGCCAGATTCGGTGCGGATAACTATGGCTACACCTTC
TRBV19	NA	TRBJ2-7	CASSRGQTYEQYF	TGTGCCAGTAGTAGAGGACAGACATACGAGCAGTACTTC
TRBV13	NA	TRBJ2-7	CASSSRSSYEQYF	TGTGCCAGCAGCTCACGGTCCTCCTACGAGCAGTACTTC
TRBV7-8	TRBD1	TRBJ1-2	CASSSSIQGGYYGYTF	TGTGCCAGCAGCTCCTCTATACAGGGGGGATATTACGGCTACACCTTC
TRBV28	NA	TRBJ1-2	CASSSPPRAGGYTF	TGTGCCAGCAGCTCGCCCCCCAGGGCCGGAGGCTACACCTTC
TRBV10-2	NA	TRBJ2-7	CASMPPRGRRGYEQYF	TGCGCCAGCATGCCTCCACGCGGCCGGAGGGGCTACGAGCAGTACTTC
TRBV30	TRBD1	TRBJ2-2	CAWIVSGGGGELFF	TGTGCCTGGATAGTATCAGGGGGTGGCGGGGAGCTGTTTTTT
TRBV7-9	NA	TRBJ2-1	CASSPGNNEQFF	TGTGCCAGCAGCCCGGGGAACAATGAGCAGTTCTTC
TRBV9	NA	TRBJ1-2	CASSVAVTEYYGYTF	TGTGCCAGCAGCGTAGCCGTAACAGAGTACTATGGCTACACCTTC
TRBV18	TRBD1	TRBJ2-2	CASSRGQTNTGELFF	TGTGCCAGCTCACGGGGACAGACGAACACCGGGGAGCTGTTTTTT
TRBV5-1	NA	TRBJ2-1	CASSFGGPRNEQFF	TGCGCCAGCAGCTTCGGCGGGCCGCGGAATGAGCAGTTCTTC
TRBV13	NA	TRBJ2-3	CASSTRASYSTDTQYF	TGTGCCAGCAGCACTAGGGCTAGCTATAGCACAGATACGCAGTATTTT
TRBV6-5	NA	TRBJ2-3	CASGPRPAYTDTQYF	TGTGCCAGCGGCCCGAGGCCGGCGTACACAGATACGCAGTATTTT
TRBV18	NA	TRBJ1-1	CASSPYDRLLTNTEAFF	TGTGCCAGCTCACCATACGACAGACTCTTAACGAACACTGAAGCTTTCTTT
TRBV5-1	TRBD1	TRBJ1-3	CASSLEPGGSGNTIYF	TGCGCCAGCAGCTTGGAGCCAGGGGGTTCGGGAAACACCATATATTTT
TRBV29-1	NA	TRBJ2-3	CSVPGLPTDTQYF	TGCAGCGTACCGGGACTTCCCACAGATACGCAGTATTTT
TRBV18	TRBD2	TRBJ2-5	CASSPEGLAGGQETQYF	TGTGCCAGCTCACCAGAGGGACTAGCGGGGGGACAAGAGACCCAGTACTTC
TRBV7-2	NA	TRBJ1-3	CASSLVGGPGNTIYF	TGTGCCAGCAGCTTAGTGGGGGGACCTGGAAACACCATATATTTT
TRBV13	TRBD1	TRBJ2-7	CASGATGGHEQYF	TGTGCCAGCGGCGCGACAGGGGGGCACGAGCAGTACTTC
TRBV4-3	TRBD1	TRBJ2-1	CASSPAQGVGNEQFF	TGCGCCAGCAGCCCCGCACAGGGGGTGGGCAATGAGCAGTTCTTC
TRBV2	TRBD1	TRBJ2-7	CASSQGSSYEQYF	TGTGCCAGCTCACAGGGGAGCTCCTACGAGCAGTACTTC
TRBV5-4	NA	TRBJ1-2	CASSSGSRYGYTF	TGTGCCAGCAGCTCCGGGAGCCGCTATGGCTACACCTTC
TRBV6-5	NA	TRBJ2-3	CASSTDYGTDTQYF	TGTGCCAGCAGTACGGACTACGGCACAGATACGCAGTATTTT
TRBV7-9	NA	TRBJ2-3	CASSLRPDTQYF	TGTGCCAGCAGCTTACGTCCAGATACGCAGTATTTT